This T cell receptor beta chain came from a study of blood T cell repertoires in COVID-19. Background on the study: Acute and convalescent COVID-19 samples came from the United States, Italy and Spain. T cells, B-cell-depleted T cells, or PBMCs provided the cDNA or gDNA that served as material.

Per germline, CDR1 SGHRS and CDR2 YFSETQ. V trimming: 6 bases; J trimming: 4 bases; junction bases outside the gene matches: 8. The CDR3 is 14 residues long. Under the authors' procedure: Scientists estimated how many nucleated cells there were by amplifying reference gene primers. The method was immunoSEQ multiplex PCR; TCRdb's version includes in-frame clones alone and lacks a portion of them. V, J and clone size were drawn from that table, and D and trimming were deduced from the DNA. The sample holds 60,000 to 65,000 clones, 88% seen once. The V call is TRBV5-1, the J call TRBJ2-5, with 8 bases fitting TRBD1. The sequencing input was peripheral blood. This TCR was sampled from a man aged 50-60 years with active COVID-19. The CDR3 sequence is CASKEQGAAETQYF. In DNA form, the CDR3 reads TGCGCCAGCAAAGAGCAGGGGGCGGCAGAGACCCAGTACTTC.